The next 32 T cell receptor beta chains were all read from a single sample in a study of blood T cell repertoires in COVID-19. Clones were sequenced by immunoSEQ multiplex PCR, and TCRdb holds only the in-frame ones, with some missing. The data contain around 310,000 clones, around 90% of them singletons. The sequencing sample was made of peripheral blood. The receptors derive from a woman between 35 and 50 years old with COVID-19, enrolled during active disease.

The rearrangement uses TRBV6-1 and TRBJ2-1; 9 nucleotides line up with TRBD2. CDR3 length: 14 amino acids. The V segment lost 6 bases and the J segment 8 bases; nucleotides outside the gene matches: 8. Germline V gene lookup returns CDR1 MNHNS and CDR2 SASEGT. CDR3 nucleotide sequence: TGTGCCAGCAGAGCTAGCGGGACCCGACATGAGCAGTTCTTC. The encoded protein is CASRASGTRHEQFF.

This clone was counted once. V is TRBV20-1 and J is TRBJ2-7, with 9 bases matching TRBD1. Germline assignment: CDR1 DFQATT and CDR2 SNEGSKA (reference sequence). The CDR3 covers 11 residues. The junction had 3 bases not matched to a gene; V was cut back by 6 bases and J by 6 bases. The CDR3 sequence: CSARDRAEQYF. DNA of the CDR3: TGCAGTGCCAGGGACAGGGCCGAGCAGTACTTC.

The chain uses TRBV5-1 and TRBJ2-7, with TRBD1 as a possible D gene (6 bases). CDR3 length equals 14 residues. The V end was cut by 4 bases, the J end by 0 bases, with 11 bases between. CDR1 is SGHRS, CDR2 YFSETQ, per germline. Written as DNA, the CDR3 is TGCGCCAGCAGCCGGATGACAGGCTCCTACGAGCAGTACTTC. Its protein is CASSRMTGSYEQYF. The variable domain in full, completed from reference TRBV5-1 and TRBJ2-7, reads KAGVTQTPRYLIKTRGQQVTLSCSPISGHRSVSWYQQTPGQGLQFLFEYFSETQRNKGNFPGRFSGRQFSNSRSEMNVSTLELGDSALYLCASSRMTGSYEQYFGPGTRLTVT.

The chain couples TRBV4-3 to TRBJ1-6; a weak D match, TRBD1 (6 bases). V was pared by 3 bases and J by 19 bases, with 19 bases between. CDR1 is LGHNA, CDR2 YSLEER, per germline. The CDR3 has 13 residues. In nucleotides, the CDR3 is TGCGCCAGCAGCCAGTTTATCGGGACACAGTATCACTTT. Translating it yields CASSQFIGTQYHF.

Only one count was recorded for this clone. V is TRBV6-5 and J is TRBJ2-7, with D maybe TRBD2 (6 bases). Trimming took off 5 bases at V and 1 base at J, with 9 bases between the two ends. The CDR3 extends over 13 amino acids. CDR1 is MNHEY, CDR2 SVGAGI, per germline. The CDR3 DNA is TGTGCCAGCAGTCCAGGAGGGTCCTACGAGCAGTACTTC. Protein sequence: CASSPGGSYEQYF.

The rearrangement joins TRBV11-2 to TRBJ2-6; D may be TRBD1 (6 bases). Germline lookup yields CDR1 SGHAT and CDR2 FQNNGV. This CDR3 spans 13 amino acids. With 5 bases removed from V and 4 bases from J, the gap between germline ends came to 6 bases. CDR3 amino acids: CASSGTGANVLTF. In nucleotides, the CDR3 is TGTGCCAGCAGCGGGACAGGGGCCAACGTCCTGACTTTC.

The CDR3 region has the DNA TGCGCCAGCAGACCCTCTCTGGACAGGGCTATCCACGAGCAGTACTTC. Its protein product is CASRPSLDRAIHEQYF. The chain employs TRBV5-1 and TRBJ2-7, with 8 bases that match TRBD1. Trimming at V came to 5 bases and at J to 5 bases, leaving 15 bases not matched to a gene. CDR3 length equals 16 residues. In germline, CDR1 is SGHRS, CDR2 YFSETQ.

The chain carries TRBV28 and TRBJ1-5, with TRBD1 matching 7 bases. V lost 2 bases to trimming and J lost 3 bases; unmatched junction nucleotides: 10. CDR3 length equals 17 residues. From germline, CDR1 is MDHEN and CDR2 SYDVKM. CDR3 protein: CASSLISGTAANQPQHF. Here the CDR3 DNA reads TGTGCCAGCAGTTTAATCTCCGGGACAGCCGCCAATCAGCCCCAGCATTTT.

This clone showed up just once. The chain carries TRBV19 and TRBJ2-3; TRBD2 agrees at 8 bases. Germline CDR1 reads LNHDA; CDR2 reads SQIVND (reference sequence). Trimming at V came to 4 bases and at J to 4 bases, leaving 7 bases not matched to a gene. CDR3 length equals 15 residues. The CDR3 loop reads CASSTAGTRSDTQYF. The CDR3 DNA sequence: TGTGCCAGTAGTACCGCCGGGACTAGGTCAGATACGCAGTATTTT.

The chain combines TRBV7-9 with TRBJ2-7, with D maybe TRBD1 (6 bases). From germline, CDR1 is SEHNR and CDR2 FQNEAQ (reference sequence). Trimming pared 3 bases from V and 3 bases from J, leaving 9 bases between. The CDR3 extends over 13 amino acids. In DNA form, the CDR3 reads TGTGCCAGCAGCTTCAGGGGAGACTACGAGCAGTACTTC. It is translated as CASSFRGDYEQYF.

The J gene is TRBJ1-1, the V gene TRBV15; no reliable D call. The CDR3 spans 14 residues. The V gene's germline CDR1 is LNHNV and CDR2 YYDKDF (reference sequence). Trimming stripped 2 bases from V and 0 bases from J, with 7 bases between. The CDR3 region is CATSRSTVNTEAFF. The CDR3 region has the DNA TGTGCCACCAGCAGATCAACAGTGAACACTGAAGCTTTCTTT.

The chain uses TRBV5-4 and TRBJ1-2; the match to TRBD1 covers 7 bases. J lost 1 base, V lost 0 bases, and 3 bases had no gene match. The CDR3 is 15 amino acids. The germline CDR1 and CDR2 sequences are SGHNT and YYREEE (reference sequence). The CDR3 region is CASSLATGLNYGYTF. CDR3 in DNA: TGTGCCAGCAGCTTGGCGACAGGGCTTAACTATGGCTACACCTTC.

This clone was picked up a small number of times. The CDR3 DNA is TGTGCCAGCAGCTCTTCATGGCGGGATTCACCCCTCCACTTT. Translation: CASSSSWRDSPLHF. This chain joins TRBV7-6 and TRBJ1-6; no definite D call. Trimming pared 4 bases from V and 8 bases from J, leaving 12 bases between. Per the germline V gene, CDR1 is SGHVS and CDR2 is FNYEAQ. This CDR3 has 14 residues.

The rearrangement uses TRBV7-8 and TRBJ2-2; tentatively, D is TRBD2 (5 bases). The germline CDR1 and CDR2 sequences are SGHVS and FQNEAQ. V gave up 3 bases and J gave up 0 bases, with 14 bases separating them. The CDR3 sequence is 17 residues long. The CDR3 spells CASSFSTRASNTGELFF. CDR3 DNA: TGTGCCAGCAGCTTTAGCACTAGAGCCTCGAACACCGGGGAGCTGTTTTTT.

The rearrangement joins TRBV5-1 to TRBJ1-3, with TRBD1 matching over 7 bases. V shed 4 bases, J shed 3 bases, and the junction held 4 bases outside the gene matches. Germline lookup yields CDR1 SGHRS and CDR2 YFSETQ. The CDR3 consists of 14 residues. The CDR3 DNA sequence: TGCGCCAGCAGCACGACAGGGAATGGAAACACCATATATTTT. Translation gives CASSTTGNGNTIYF.

The chain carries TRBV6-5 and TRBJ2-4, with 7 bases aligning to TRBD2. Looked up from germline, CDR1 is MNHEY and CDR2 is SVGAGI. Unmatched junction bases numbered 10, after V lost 3 bases and J lost 5 bases. This CDR3 region has 16 residues. The CDR3 region is CASSYLGVRGENIQYF. CDR3 DNA sequence: TGTGCCAGCAGTTATTTGGGGGTCCGGGGGGAAAACATTCAGTACTTC.

The chain carries TRBV30 and TRBJ1-2; no clear D. The CDR3 is 14 residues long. The V and J ends lost 6 bases and 2 bases respectively, with 16 bases between them. Germline V lookup: CDR1 GTSNPN, CDR2 SVGIG (reference sequence). The DNA for the CDR3 is TGTGCCTGCCCCCCCGGAGACGTAAACTATGGCTACACCTTC. It translates to CACPPGDVNYGYTF. Combining the CDR3 with reference TRBV30 and TRBJ1-2 gives the whole variable domain SQTIHQWPATLVQPVGSPLSLECTVEGTSNPNLYWYRQAAGRGLQLLFYSVGIGQISSEVPQNLSASRPQDRQFILSSKKLLLSDSGFYLCACPPGDVNYGYTFGSGTRLTVV.

V is TRBV19 and J is TRBJ1-2; D remains unclear. Germline loops: CDR1 LNHDA, CDR2 SQIVND (reference sequence). Trimming stripped 5 bases from V and 1 base from J, with 5 bases between. CDR3 length: 12 residues. CDR3 in amino acids: CASSGNNYGYTF. CDR3 nucleotide sequence: TGTGCCAGTAGTGGCAATAACTATGGCTACACCTTC.

The rearrangement joins TRBV28 to TRBJ1-1, with D possibly matching TRBD1 (6 bases). The V end lost 7 bases, the J end lost 1 base, and 16 bases lay between the germline ends. CDR3 length: 15 amino acids. Germline assignment: CDR1 MDHEN and CDR2 SYDVKM. CDR3 sequence: CASKGRGAGNTEAFF. The CDR3 DNA reads TGTGCCAGCAAGGGACGGGGGGCCGGGAACACTGAAGCTTTCTTT.

CDR3 region: CASSRRSGGTGDTQYF. CDR3 bases: TGTGCCAGCAGCCGACGGAGCGGGGGGACGGGAGATACGCAGTATTTT. The chain joins TRBV14 to TRBJ2-3, with TRBD2 matching over 9 bases. CDR3 size: 16 residues. Trimming cost V 4 bases and J 5 bases; bases outside gene matches: 10. CDR1 is SGHDN and CDR2 is FVKESK in the germline V gene.

This sequence joins TRBV5-1 and TRBJ2-1; possible D gene TRBD1, 5 bases. Germline V gene sequence: CDR1 SGHRS, CDR2 YFSETQ. The length of the CDR3 is 15 residues. V lost 1 base, J lost 2 bases, and 10 bases lay in between. CDR3 in DNA: TGCGCCAGCAGCTTGAGCTCAGGGACCTACAATGAGCAGTTCTTC. This translates into CASSLSSGTYNEQFF.

The chain uses TRBV6-5 and TRBJ1-2; D may be TRBD1 (6 bases). The germline V gene has CDR1 MNHEY and CDR2 SVGAGI. The CDR3 has 15 amino acids. V was clipped by 0 bases and J by 4 bases, with 12 bases between them. The CDR3 spells CASSYSTGRSYGYTF. The CDR3 DNA follows: TGTGCCAGCAGTTACTCTACAGGGAGAAGCTATGGCTACACCTTC.

The gene calls are TRBV5-4 and TRBJ2-3; 10 nucleotides match TRBD2. V lost 0 bases, J lost 2 bases, and 3 bases stayed unmatched. The CDR3 has 16 amino acids. The germline CDR1 and CDR2 sequences are SGHNT and YYREEE (reference sequence). Written as DNA, the CDR3 is TGTGCCAGCAGCTTGGTACTAGCGGGACCCACAGATACGCAGTATTTT. Residues: CASSLVLAGPTDTQYF.

The V gene is TRBV4-1, the J gene TRBJ2-3; D gene ambiguous. V lost 0 bases and J 1 base, leaving 11 bases between the germline ends. The CDR3 covers 16 residues. Germline-derived CDR1 and CDR2 are MGHRA and YSYEKL. CDR3 protein: CASSQDSTRGTDTQYF. Written as DNA, the CDR3 is TGCGCCAGCAGCCAAGATAGCACACGGGGCACAGATACGCAGTATTTT.

The gene calls are TRBV15 and TRBJ1-1; tentatively, D is TRBD1 (6 bases). The CDR3 sequence is 14 residues long. The V end lost 5 bases, the J end lost 1 base, and 11 bases lay between the germline ends. Germline V CDR1 and CDR2: LNHNV, YYDKDF (reference sequence). CDR3 nucleotides: TGTGCCACCAGCCCGGGACACCCGAACACTGAAGCTTTCTTT. Translation: CATSPGHPNTEAFF.

The V call is TRBV18, the J call TRBJ1-1, with a tentative D call TRBD1 (6 bases). Germline V CDR1 and CDR2: KGHSH, LQKENI. There are 14 residues in the CDR3. V lost 0 bases to trimming and J lost 11 bases, with 16 bases between them. The CDR3 DNA sequence: TGTGCCAGCTCACCACCGGGGGCAGAGAGAGTTGCTTTCTTT. Translated, it gives CASSPPGAERVAFF.

The chain carries TRBV12-3 or TRBV12-4 and TRBJ1-3; D remains ambiguous. V was shortened by 4 bases and J by 8 bases, with 12 bases between the two germline ends. CDR3 length equals 13 residues. The CDR3: CASSSTVGYTIYF. The CDR3 DNA sequence: TGTGCCAGCAGTTCCACAGTCGGATACACCATATATTTT.

This clone has just a few counts. This chain connects TRBV6-5 to TRBJ1-2; 7 bases are shared with TRBD1. J gave up 4 bases and V 8 bases, and 13 bases lay outside the gene matches. Per germline, CDR1 MNHEY and CDR2 SVGAGI. This CDR3 region has 15 residues. CDR3 region: CASFSMSGGTYGYTF. The CDR3 coding sequence is TGTGCCAGCTTTAGTATGTCAGGGGGGACCTATGGCTACACCTTC.

The V gene is TRBV19, the J gene TRBJ2-5, with unresolved D. The end of the DNA is better explained by TRBJ2-7, so the J call may be wrong. The CDR3 is made up of 15 amino acids. CDR1 and CDR2 (germline): LNHDA, SQIVND (reference sequence). DNA of the CDR3: TGTGCCAGTAGTATAGTTGGCGGTTCCTCCTACGAGCAGTACTTC. Encoded protein: CASSIVGGSSYEQYF.

The chain uses TRBV28 and TRBJ1-2; possible D gene TRBD1, 5 bases. The CDR3 is 13 amino acids. Trimming cost V 2 bases and J 4 bases, with 8 bases left between them. Germline lookup yields CDR1 MDHEN and CDR2 SYDVKM. The CDR3 nucleotides are TGTGCCAGCAGTTTAAGGGGACTCTATGGCTACACCTTC. Translating gives CASSLRGLYGYTF.

The rearrangement joins TRBV9 to TRBJ2-3; TRBD2 agrees at 13 bases. The CDR3 is 19 residues long. Germline V gene sequence: CDR1 SGDLS, CDR2 YYNGEE. With 3 bases clipped from V and 2 bases from J, the junction kept 12 bases outside the gene matches. DNA of the CDR3: TGTGCCAGCAGCGCGACCCCGAGGACTAGCGGGGGATACACAGATACGCAGTATTTT. Amino acids: CASSATPRTSGGYTDTQYF.

V usage is TRBV5-1 and J usage is TRBJ2-1, with 7 bases that match TRBD1. The length of the CDR3 is 15 residues. Trimming cost V 0 bases and J 4 bases; bases outside gene matches: 4. Germline CDR1 reads SGHRS; CDR2 reads YFSETQ. CDR3 DNA sequence: TGCGCCAGCAGCTTGGAAGGGACAGAGTACAATGAGCAGTTCTTC. Translating it yields CASSLEGTEYNEQFF.